This T cell receptor beta chain was profiled in a study of T cell changes during pregnancy in multiple sclerosis. The CDR3 is 18 residues long. Germline-derived CDR1 and CDR2 are SGDLS and YYNGEE. V lost 0 bases and J lost 0; bases outside the gene matches: 2. Measured with immunoSEQ multiplex PCR; TCRdb has only the in-frame clones, and not every one. The profile shows approximately 88,000 clones, about 92% of them singletons. The receptor comes from a female donor with multiple sclerosis, enrolled in a pregnancy study. Sequencing was performed on peripheral blood, taken in the first trimester of pregnancy. The genes are TRBV9 and TRBJ2-6; TRBD2 agrees at 11 bases. The CDR3 DNA follows: TGTGCCAGCAGCGTAGATCTAGCGGGAGGCTCTGGGGCCAACGTCCTGACTTTC. Protein sequence: CASSVDLAGGSGANVLTF.